The rows below give T cell receptor beta chains drawn from one sample of a study of blood T cell repertoires in COVID-19. Produced via immunoSEQ multiplex PCR; TCRdb's table is partial and in-frame only. The sample gives around 130,000 clones, 85% of which show up once; over 2.5% is in the top ten. Material for sequencing was peripheral blood. These receptors originate from a man aged 50-59 years with acute or convalescent COVID-19. Each CDR3 is given without its conserved first and last residue. Each record gives: clone size, CDR3 length, V gene, CDR3 protein. Expanded clones get a size class; other rows say once, few or many, or leave the size out.

clone_size: -
cdr3_length: 10
v_call: TRBV30
cdr3_aa: AWSEQDTEAF

clone_size: -
cdr3_length: 12
v_call: TRBV10-3
cdr3_aa: AINPGLADAQQF

clone_size: -
cdr3_length: 11
v_call: TRBV28
cdr3_aa: ASSNHQTREQY

clone_size: -
cdr3_length: 13
v_call: TRBV11-2
cdr3_aa: ASSLMSQPGTEAF

clone_size: -
cdr3_length: 11
v_call: TRBV7-6
cdr3_aa: ASSRTGGGEAF

clone_size: -
cdr3_length: 11
v_call: TRBV28
cdr3_aa: ASTSVTYNEQF

clone_size: -
cdr3_length: 12
v_call: TRBV19
cdr3_aa: ASRVGWREETQY

clone_size: -
cdr3_length: 12
v_call: TRBV18
cdr3_aa: ASSPPVRVPGYT

clone_size: -
cdr3_length: 14
v_call: TRBV7-9
cdr3_aa: ASSSADREFTGELF

clone_size: -
cdr3_length: 10
v_call: TRBV7-9
cdr3_aa: ASSFQDEKLF

clone_size: -
cdr3_length: 13
v_call: TRBV24-1
cdr3_aa: ATSDSGHIQETQY

clone_size: -
cdr3_length: 11
v_call: TRBV5-1
cdr3_aa: ASSRGAGEKLF

clone_size: -
cdr3_length: 11
v_call: TRBV3-1/TRBV3-2
cdr3_aa: ASSQVSAATIY

clone_size: -
cdr3_length: 14
v_call: TRBV25-1
cdr3_aa: ASSDGGLAGAGELF

clone_size: -
cdr3_length: 12
v_call: TRBV6-4
cdr3_aa: ASKETSGTDTQY

clone_size: -
cdr3_length: 11
v_call: TRBV21-1
cdr3_aa: ASSDSTYNEQF

clone_size: -
cdr3_length: 12
v_call: TRBV3-1/TRBV3-2
cdr3_aa: ASSQDSGDQPQH

clone_size: -
cdr3_length: 13
v_call: TRBV5-1
cdr3_aa: ASSHGQGDTGELF

clone_size: -
cdr3_length: 12
v_call: TRBV28
cdr3_aa: ASSPGGVNEKLF

clone_size: -
cdr3_length: 12
v_call: TRBV27
cdr3_aa: ASIGGTSEDEQF

clone_size: -
cdr3_length: 11
v_call: TRBV6-6
cdr3_aa: ASSYLQGNGYT

clone_size: -
cdr3_length: 13
v_call: TRBV2
cdr3_aa: ASSVEARGTGELF

clone_size: -
cdr3_length: 14
v_call: TRBV2
cdr3_aa: ASSELGQAGAGELF

clone_size: -
cdr3_length: 13
v_call: TRBV29-1
cdr3_aa: SATQLAGGNNEQF

clone_size: -
cdr3_length: 12
v_call: TRBV5-1
cdr3_aa: ASSLAGGGTEAF

clone_size: -
cdr3_length: 13
v_call: TRBV27
cdr3_aa: ASSLWVQGAETQY

clone_size: few
cdr3_length: 13
v_call: TRBV5-3
cdr3_aa: ARSLVWSSGNTIY